The rows below give T cell receptor beta chains drawn from one sample of a study of cytomegalovirus exposure and HLA in healthy donors. The assay was immunoSEQ multiplex PCR, and TCRdb's table has in-frame clones only and misses some. The table shows around 190,000 clones, with about 86% occurring only once. What was sequenced was PBMCs. Receptors were obtained from a woman aged 30 to 39 in good health and CMV-seronegative. The conserved cysteine and the conserved F or W are not part of the CDR3 here.

>TRBJ2-5|TRBV7-9
ASSSGLAQETQY
>TRBJ2-2|TRBV5-1
ASSWEWSGELF
>TRBJ2-7|TRBV5-4
ASSPYGTASYEQY
>TRBJ2-5|TRBV5-1
ASSLSPGSEETQY
>TRBJ1-2|TRBV5-4
ASSPGQALSENYGYT
>TRBJ2-3|TRBV5-1
ASSLAASGRGPDTQY
>TRBJ2-7|TRBV5-4
ASSGGTNYEQY
>TRBJ2-1|TRBV19
ASSPRKGQGLSYNEQF
>TRBJ1-1|TRBV5-1
ASTAGSESTEAF
>TRBJ2-1|TRBV5-8
ASSWGGDRGYNEQF
>TRBJ2-3|TRBV5-6
ASSWTGGGTDTQY
>TRBJ1-1|TRBV5-1
ASSLALGRVVTEAF
>TRBJ2-7|TRBV5-1
ASSPRDRAPQQY
>TRBJ2-7|TRBV2
ASSFTSGAEY